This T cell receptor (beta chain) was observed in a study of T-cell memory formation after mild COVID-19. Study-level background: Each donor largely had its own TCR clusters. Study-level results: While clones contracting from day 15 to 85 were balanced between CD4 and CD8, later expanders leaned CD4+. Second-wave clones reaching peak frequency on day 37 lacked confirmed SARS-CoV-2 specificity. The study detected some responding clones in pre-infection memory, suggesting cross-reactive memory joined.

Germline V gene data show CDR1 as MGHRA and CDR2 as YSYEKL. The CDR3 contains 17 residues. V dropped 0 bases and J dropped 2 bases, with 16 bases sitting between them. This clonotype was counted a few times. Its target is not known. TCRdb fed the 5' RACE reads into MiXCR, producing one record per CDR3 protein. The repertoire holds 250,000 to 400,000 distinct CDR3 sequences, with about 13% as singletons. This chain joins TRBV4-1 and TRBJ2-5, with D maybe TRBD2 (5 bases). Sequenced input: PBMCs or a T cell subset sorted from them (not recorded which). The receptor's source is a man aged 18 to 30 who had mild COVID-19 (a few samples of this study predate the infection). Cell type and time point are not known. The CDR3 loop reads CASSQERTPSQQETQYF. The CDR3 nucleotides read TGCGCCAGCAGCCAAGAGAGGACTCCTAGCCAGCAAGAGACCCAGTACTTC.